These 8 T cell receptor beta chains were all obtained from the same sample, sequenced in a study of spatial heterogeneity in lung cancer. In TCRdb, the 5' RACE reads were re-called with MiXCR into one record per CDR3 protein. The profile shows about 52,000 distinct CDR3 sequences, roughly 7.4% of them singletons. Time point of the sample: blood at routine non-recurrence follow-up after resection. Tumor, nontumor lung or frozen PBMC supplied whole RNA, sequenced without sorting. This specimen consisted of PBMCs, obtained at follow-up. The receptors here all came from a female donor with early-stage non-small cell lung cancer.

This clonotype has only a few counts. This sequence joins TRBV2 and TRBJ1-5, with 8 bases that match TRBD1. V gave up 6 bases and J gave up 0 bases; unmatched junction bases: 4. The CDR3 is made up of 15 amino acids. CDR1 is SNHLY and CDR2 is FYNNEI in the germline V gene. CDR3 coding DNA: TGTGCCAGCAGAGACAGGGGTTTTAGCAATCAGCCCCAGCATTTT. This gives the protein CASRDRGFSNQPQHF.

This clonotype was detected ten times or more. The CDR3 DNA is TGCGCCAGCAGCCCGGGGGACATGAACACTGAAGCTTTCTTT. Its translation: CASSPGDMNTEAFF. The chain carries TRBV5-1 and TRBJ1-1; D is possibly TRBD1 (6 bases). Deletions cut 4 bases from V and 0 bases from J, with 10 bases between. Germline V gene data show CDR1 as SGHRS and CDR2 as YFSETQ. The CDR3 extends over 14 amino acids.

This clonotype was observed a few times. The chain employs TRBV6-2 or TRBV6-3 and TRBJ1-5, with a tentative D call TRBD1 (5 bases). Germline CDR1 reads MNHEY; CDR2 reads SVGEGT. The CDR3 runs to 17 residues. With 4 bases removed from V and 1 base from J, the gap between germline ends came to 17 bases. CDR3 loop: CASSWDWGGVSNQPQHF. The CDR3 bases are TGTGCCAGCAGTTGGGATTGGGGCGGGGTAAGCAATCAGCCCCAGCATTTT.

The chain carries TRBV14 and TRBJ1-6, with 9 bases identical to TRBD1. V shed 2 bases and J 11 bases; nucleotides not matched to a gene: 4. The CDR3 is 14 residues long. Germline V CDR1 and CDR2: SGHDN, FVKESK. The CDR3 region is CASSQYRGPAPLHF. The CDR3 DNA reads TGTGCCAGCAGCCAATACAGGGGGCCGGCACCCCTCCACTTT.

This clonotype has just a few counts. The V and J genes are TRBV2 and TRBJ2-7; D unclear. This CDR3 is 17 amino acids long. V was shortened by 3 bases and J by 0 bases, with 18 bases between the two germline ends. In germline, CDR1 is SNHLY, CDR2 FYNNEI. This CDR3 is CASSDLVGSEFSYEQYF. The DNA of the CDR3 is TGTGCCAGCAGTGACCTGGTGGGAAGTGAGTTCTCCTACGAGCAGTACTTC.

About this clonotype itself: This may come from a read error, since a much larger clone is one base off. This sequence joins TRBV12-3 or TRBV12-4 and TRBJ1-1; a possible D gene is TRBD1 (6 bases). The CDR3 sequence is 13 residues long. The DNA of the CDR3 is TGTGCCAGCAGTTTACAGGGGAGCACTGCAGCTTTCTTT. This sequence encodes CASSLQGSTAAFF.

This clonotype was recorded a few times. In DNA form, the CDR3 reads TGTGCCAGCAGTGGTTTGGGTTTGGAACAGCCCCAGCATTTT. Its translation: CASSGLGLEQPQHF. The gene calls are TRBV2 and TRBJ1-5; D ambiguous. Germline CDR1 is SNHLY and CDR2 is FYNNEI. The V end lost 4 bases, the J end lost 7 bases, and 14 bases lay between the germline ends. The CDR3 length is 14 residues.

In its sample, this clonotype was seen a few times. The rearrangement links TRBV19 to TRBJ2-1; the D gene is possibly TRBD1 (5 bases). This CDR3 contains 11 residues. V dropped 6 bases and J dropped 13 bases, with 13 bases sitting between them. Germline V gives CDR1 LNHDA, CDR2 SQIVND (reference sequence). The CDR3 is CASRDRQTQFF. CDR3 DNA sequence: TGTGCCAGTAGGGATCGACAGACCCAGTTCTTC.